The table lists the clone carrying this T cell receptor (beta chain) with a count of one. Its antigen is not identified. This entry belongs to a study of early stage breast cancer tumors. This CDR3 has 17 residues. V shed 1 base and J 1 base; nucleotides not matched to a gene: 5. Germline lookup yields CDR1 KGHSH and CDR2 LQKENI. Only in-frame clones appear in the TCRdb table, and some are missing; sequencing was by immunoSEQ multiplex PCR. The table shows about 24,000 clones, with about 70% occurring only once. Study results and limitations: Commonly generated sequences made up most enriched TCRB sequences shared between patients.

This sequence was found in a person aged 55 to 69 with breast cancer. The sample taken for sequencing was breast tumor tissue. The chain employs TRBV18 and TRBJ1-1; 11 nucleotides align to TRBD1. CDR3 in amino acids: CASSPRTGGARNTEAFF. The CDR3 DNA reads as TGTGCCAGCTCACCACGGACAGGGGGCGCAAGGAACACTGAAGCTTTCTTT.